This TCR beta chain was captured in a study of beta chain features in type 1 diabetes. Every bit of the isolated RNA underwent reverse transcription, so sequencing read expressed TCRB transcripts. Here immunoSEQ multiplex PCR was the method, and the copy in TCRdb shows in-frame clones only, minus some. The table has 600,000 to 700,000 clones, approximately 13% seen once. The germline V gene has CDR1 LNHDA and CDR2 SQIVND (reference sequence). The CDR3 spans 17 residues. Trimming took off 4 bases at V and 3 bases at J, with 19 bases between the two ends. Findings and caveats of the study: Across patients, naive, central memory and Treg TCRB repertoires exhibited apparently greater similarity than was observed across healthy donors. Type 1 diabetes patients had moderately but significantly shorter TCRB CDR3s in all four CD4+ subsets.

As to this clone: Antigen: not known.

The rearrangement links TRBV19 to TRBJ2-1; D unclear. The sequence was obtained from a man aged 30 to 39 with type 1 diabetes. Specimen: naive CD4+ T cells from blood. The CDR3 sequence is CASSRVDGPPSYNEQFF. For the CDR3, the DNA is TGTGCCAGTAGTAGGGTGGACGGACCACCAAGCTACAATGAGCAGTTCTTC.